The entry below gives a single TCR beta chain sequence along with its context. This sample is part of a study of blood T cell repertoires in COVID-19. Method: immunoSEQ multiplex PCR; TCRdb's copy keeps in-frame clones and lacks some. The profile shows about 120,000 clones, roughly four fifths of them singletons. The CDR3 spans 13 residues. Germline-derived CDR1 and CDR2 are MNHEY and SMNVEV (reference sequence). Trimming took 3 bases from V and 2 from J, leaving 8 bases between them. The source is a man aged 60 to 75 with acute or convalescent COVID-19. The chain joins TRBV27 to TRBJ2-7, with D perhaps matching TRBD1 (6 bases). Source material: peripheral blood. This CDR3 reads CASSFGQTYEQYF. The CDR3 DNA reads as TGTGCCAGCAGTTTCGGACAGACCTACGAGCAGTACTTC.